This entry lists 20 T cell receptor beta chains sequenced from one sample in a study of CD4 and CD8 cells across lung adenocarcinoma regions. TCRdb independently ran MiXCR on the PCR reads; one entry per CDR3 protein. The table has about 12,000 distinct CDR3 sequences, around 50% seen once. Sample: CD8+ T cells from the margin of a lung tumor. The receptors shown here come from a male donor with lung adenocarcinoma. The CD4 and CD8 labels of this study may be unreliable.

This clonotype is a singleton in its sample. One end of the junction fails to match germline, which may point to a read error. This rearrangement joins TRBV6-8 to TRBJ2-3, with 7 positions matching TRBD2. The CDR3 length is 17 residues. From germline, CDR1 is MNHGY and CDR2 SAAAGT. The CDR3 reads CASSYPLAERGTDTQYF. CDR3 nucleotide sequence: TGTGCCAGCAGTTACCCACTGGCGGAGCGGGGCACAGATACTCAGTACTTT.

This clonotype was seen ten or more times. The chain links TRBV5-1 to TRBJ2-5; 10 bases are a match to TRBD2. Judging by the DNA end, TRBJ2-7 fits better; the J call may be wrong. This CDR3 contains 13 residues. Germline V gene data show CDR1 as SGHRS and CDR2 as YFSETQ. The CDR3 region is CASSAGGHHEQYF. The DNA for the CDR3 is TGCGCCAGTTCAGCGGGAGGGCACCACGAGCAGTACTTC.

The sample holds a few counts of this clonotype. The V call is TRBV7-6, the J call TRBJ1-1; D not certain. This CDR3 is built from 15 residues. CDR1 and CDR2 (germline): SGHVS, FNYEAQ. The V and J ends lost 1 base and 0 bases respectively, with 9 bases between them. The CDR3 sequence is CASSLGNTLNTEAFF. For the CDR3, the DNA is TGTGCCAGCAGCTTAGGTAACACATTGAACACTGAAGCTTTCTTT.

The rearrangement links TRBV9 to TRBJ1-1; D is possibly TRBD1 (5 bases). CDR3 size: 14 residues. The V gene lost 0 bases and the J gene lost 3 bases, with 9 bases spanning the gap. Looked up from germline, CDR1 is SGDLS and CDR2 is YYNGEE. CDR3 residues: CASSVGLGDTEAFF. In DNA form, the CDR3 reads TGTGCCAGCAGCGTAGGTCTAGGGGACACTGAAGCTTTCTTT.

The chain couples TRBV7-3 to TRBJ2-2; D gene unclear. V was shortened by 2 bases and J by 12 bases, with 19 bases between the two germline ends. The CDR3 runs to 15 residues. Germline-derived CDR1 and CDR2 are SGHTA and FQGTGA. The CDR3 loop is CASSLQAANTEKLFF. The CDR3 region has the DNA TGTGCCAGCAGCTTACAGGCCGCGAACACAGAGAAGCTGTTTTTT. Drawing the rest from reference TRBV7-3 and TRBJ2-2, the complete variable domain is GAGVSQTPSNKVTEKGKYVELRCDPISGHTALYWYRQSLGQGPEFLIYFQGTGAADDSGLPNDRFFAVRPEGSVSTLKIQRTERGDSAVYLCASSLQAANTEKLFFGEGSRLTVL.

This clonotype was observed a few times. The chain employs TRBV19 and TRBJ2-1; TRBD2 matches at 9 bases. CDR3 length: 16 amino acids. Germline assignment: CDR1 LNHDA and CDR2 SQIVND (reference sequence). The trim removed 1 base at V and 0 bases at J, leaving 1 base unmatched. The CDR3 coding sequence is TGTGCCAGTAGTATAGCTAGCGGGGCCTCCTACAATGAGCAGTTCTTC. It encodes CASSIASGASYNEQFF.

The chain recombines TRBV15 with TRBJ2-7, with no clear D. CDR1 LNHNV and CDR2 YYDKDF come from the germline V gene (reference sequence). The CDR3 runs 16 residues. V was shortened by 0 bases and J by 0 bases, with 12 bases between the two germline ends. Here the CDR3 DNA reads TGTGCCACCAGCAGAGAACGAGGCCTCGGCTCCTACGAGCAGTACTTC. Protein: CATSRERGLGSYEQYF. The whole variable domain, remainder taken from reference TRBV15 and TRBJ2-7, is DAMVIQNPRYQVTQFGKPVTLSCSQTLNHNVMYWYQQKSSQAPKLLFHYYDKDFNNEADTPDNFQSRRPNTSFCFLDIRSPGLGDTAMYLCATSRERGLGSYEQYFGPGTRLTVT.

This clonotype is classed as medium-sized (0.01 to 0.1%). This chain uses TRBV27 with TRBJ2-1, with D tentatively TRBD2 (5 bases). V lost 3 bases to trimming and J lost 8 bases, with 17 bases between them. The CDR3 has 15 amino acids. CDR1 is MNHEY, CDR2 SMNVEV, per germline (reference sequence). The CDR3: CASSFGSLYSYEQFF. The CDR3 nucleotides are TGTGCCAGCAGTTTTGGGAGTCTCTACTCGTATGAGCAGTTCTTC.

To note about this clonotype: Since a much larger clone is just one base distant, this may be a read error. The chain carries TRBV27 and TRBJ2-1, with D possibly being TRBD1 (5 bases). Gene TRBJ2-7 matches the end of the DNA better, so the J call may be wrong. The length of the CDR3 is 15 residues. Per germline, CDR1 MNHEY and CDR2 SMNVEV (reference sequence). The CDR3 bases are TGTGCCAGCCGGAAATCCCTGGACACAGCCTACGAGCAGTACTTC. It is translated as CASRKSLDTAYEQYF.

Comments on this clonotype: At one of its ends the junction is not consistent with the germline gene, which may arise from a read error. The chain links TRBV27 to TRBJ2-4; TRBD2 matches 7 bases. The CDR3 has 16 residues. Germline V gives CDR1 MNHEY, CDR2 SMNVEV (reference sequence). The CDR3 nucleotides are TGTGCCTGCAGTTCCCCAGGGCCGGGAGGCAAAGACACGCAGTACTTC. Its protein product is CACSSPGPGGKDTQYF.

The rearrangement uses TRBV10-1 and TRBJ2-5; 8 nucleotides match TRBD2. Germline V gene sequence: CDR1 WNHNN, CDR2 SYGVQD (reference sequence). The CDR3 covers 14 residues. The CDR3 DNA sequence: TGCGCGGGGAGCGGGGGCCAGGACCCAGAGACCCAGTACTTC. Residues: CAGSGGQDPETQYF.

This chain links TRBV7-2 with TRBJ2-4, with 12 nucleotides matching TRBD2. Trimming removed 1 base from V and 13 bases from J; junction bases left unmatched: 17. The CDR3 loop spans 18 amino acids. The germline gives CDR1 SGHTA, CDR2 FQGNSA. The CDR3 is CASSLGRLAGAVQKIQYF. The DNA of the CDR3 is TGTGCCAGCAGCTTAGGGAGACTAGCGGGAGCGGTACAAAAGATCCAGTACTTC.

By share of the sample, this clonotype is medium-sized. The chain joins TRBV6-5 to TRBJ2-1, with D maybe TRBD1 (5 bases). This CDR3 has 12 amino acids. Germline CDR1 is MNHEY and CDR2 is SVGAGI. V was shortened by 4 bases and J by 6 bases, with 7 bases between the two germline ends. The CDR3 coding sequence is TGTGCCAGCAGTTTTACAGGCAATGAGCAGTTCTTC. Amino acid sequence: CASSFTGNEQFF.

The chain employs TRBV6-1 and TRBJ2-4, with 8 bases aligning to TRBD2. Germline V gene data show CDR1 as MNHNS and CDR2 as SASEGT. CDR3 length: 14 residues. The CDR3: CAGSGGSPQKIQYF. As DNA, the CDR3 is TGTGCGGGCAGCGGGGGCAGCCCTCAAAAGATCCAGTACTTC.

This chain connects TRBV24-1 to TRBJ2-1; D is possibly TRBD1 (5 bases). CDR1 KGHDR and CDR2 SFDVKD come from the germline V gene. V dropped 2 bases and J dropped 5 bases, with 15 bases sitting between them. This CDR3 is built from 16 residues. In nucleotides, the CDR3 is TGTGCCACCAGTGATTCTTCAGGGTTCAATGACAATGAGCAGTTCTTC. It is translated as CATSDSSGFNDNEQFF.

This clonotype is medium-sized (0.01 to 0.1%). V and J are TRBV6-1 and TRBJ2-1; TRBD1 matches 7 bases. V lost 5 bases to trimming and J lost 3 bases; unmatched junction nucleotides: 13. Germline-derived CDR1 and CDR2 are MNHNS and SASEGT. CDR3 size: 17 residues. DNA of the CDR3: TGTGCCAGCAGTCCTTTTGGGACAGCAAATTTCTACAATGAGCAGTTCTTC. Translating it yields CASSPFGTANFYNEQFF.

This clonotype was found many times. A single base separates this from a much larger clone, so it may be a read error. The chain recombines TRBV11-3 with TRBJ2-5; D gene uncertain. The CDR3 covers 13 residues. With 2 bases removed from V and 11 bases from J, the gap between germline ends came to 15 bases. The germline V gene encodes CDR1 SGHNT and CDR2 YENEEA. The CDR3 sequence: CASSLNRYNEQYF. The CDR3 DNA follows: TGTGCCAGCAGCTTAAACCGTTACAATGAGCAGTACTTC.

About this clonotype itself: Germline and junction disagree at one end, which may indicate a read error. CDR3 amino acids: CVTSLRSKDTQYF. In DNA form, the CDR3 reads TGTGTCACCAGCCTTAGAAGCAAAGACACGCAGTATTTC. This rearrangement joins TRBV27 to TRBJ2-3, with D unclear. This CDR3 is built from 13 residues. Germline V gene data show CDR1 as MNHEY and CDR2 as SMNVEV (reference sequence).

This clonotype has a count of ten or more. The CDR3 DNA reads TGTGCCAGCGTCGGACCCGGGGAGCTGTTTTTT. It translates to CASVGPGELFF. This chain joins TRBV6-1 and TRBJ2-2; D ambiguous. This CDR3 region has 11 residues. Germline V gene data show CDR1 as MNHNS and CDR2 as SASEGT. Trimming stripped 8 bases from V and 6 bases from J, with 7 bases between.

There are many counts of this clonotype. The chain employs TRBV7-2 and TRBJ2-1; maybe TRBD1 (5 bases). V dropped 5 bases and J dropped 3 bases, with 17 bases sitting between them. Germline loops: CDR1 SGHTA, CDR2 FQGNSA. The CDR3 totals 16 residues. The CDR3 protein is CASSDPVLGLYNEQFF. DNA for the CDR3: TGTGCCAGCAGCGACCCGGTTTTGGGGCTCTACAATGAGCAGTTCTTC.